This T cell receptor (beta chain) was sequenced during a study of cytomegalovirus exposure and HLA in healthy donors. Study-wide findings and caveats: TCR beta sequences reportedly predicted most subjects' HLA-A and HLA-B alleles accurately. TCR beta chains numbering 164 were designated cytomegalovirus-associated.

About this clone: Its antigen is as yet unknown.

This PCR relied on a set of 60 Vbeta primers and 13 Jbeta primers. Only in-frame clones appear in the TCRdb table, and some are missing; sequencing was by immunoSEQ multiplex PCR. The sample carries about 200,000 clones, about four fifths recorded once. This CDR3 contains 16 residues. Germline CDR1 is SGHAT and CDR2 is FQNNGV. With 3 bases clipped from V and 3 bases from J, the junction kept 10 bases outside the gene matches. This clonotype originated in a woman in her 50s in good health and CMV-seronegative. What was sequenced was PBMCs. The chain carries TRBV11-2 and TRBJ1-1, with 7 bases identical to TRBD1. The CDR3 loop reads CASSFGQAMGDTEAFF. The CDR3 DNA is TGTGCCAGCAGCTTCGGACAGGCCATGGGGGACACTGAAGCTTTCTTT.